This T cell receptor beta chain was retrieved from a study of cytomegalovirus exposure and HLA in healthy donors. V lost 0 bases to trimming and J lost 8 bases; unmatched junction nucleotides: 2. The CDR3 sequence is 15 residues long. CDR1 and CDR2 (germline): MNHNS, SASEGT. This clone was seen only a few times. PCR employed 60 Vbeta and 13 Jbeta primers. Profiled with immunoSEQ multiplex PCR; TCRdb holds only in-frame clones, not every one. The table shows 100,000 or so clones, with around 74% occurring only once. The sample taken for sequencing was PBMCs. The chain has TRBV6-1 and TRBJ1-4; 11 bases line up with TRBD1. This TCR derives from a young man in good health and CMV-seropositive. The CDR3 DNA reads as TGTGCCAGCAGTGAAGCGGGGACAGGGGGGGAAAAACTGTTTTTT. Translation gives CASSEAGTGGEKLFF.